This TCR beta chain originates from a study of OX40 agonist ivuxolimab in advanced cancers. With respect to the entire study: Ivuxolimab, which targeted the costimulatory receptor OX40 (CD134), was an agonistic, fully human IgG2 monoclonal antibody. Intravenous ivuxolimab was administered to patients every 2 weeks at six dose levels: 0.01, 0.1, 0.3, 1.5, 3 and 10 mg/kg. Of the approximately 54 dose-escalation patients, hepatocellular carcinoma was present in roughly 19, melanoma in approximately 15, renal cell carcinoma in 9 and head and neck cancer in 9. In the dose-escalation cohort, approximately 82% of patients were male, and the mean age was approximately 55 years, with a range of about 23 to 85. Prior anti-PD-1, anti-PD-L1 or anti-CTLA-4 therapy was permitted, and checkpoint inhibitors had been received by roughly 40% of dose-escalation patients. Partial responses occurred in three dose-escalation patients, of whom one had hepatocellular carcinoma and two had cutaneous melanoma. Peripheral TCRbeta sequencing aimed to test whether ivuxolimab altered TCR sequence diversity and caused clonal T-cell expansion. The monotherapy dose-escalation portion (N = 52 patients) of the phase I ivuxolimab trial is reported in the paper. Here is what the overall study found, with its caveats: Clonal expansion of both CD4+ and CD8+ blood T cells was observed from baseline to week 6 at doses 0.1 to 3.0 mg/kg. In the 0.1-3.0 mg/kg groups, partial responders had among the lowest normalized peripheral clonal expansion, particularly in CD8+ T cells. Low levels of normalized T-cell clonal expansion were also seen in some patients who did not respond. On average, CD8+ T cells showed more expanded clones than CD4+ T cells after ivuxolimab. Antigen specificity was not determined for the clonally expanded peripheral T cells.

On this clone itself: No antigen is known for it. No much larger clonotype is one base removed from it; base qualities were not supplied.

Via the germline V gene, CDR1 is KGHSH and CDR2 LQKENI. The CDR3 has 16 amino acids, counting the end cysteine and phenylalanine. Solely the CDR3 DNA is kept, with 48 bases framed from the first base. Trimming removed 3 bases from V and 4 bases from J; the gene matches leave 10 bases unexplained. For sequencing of the TCRbeta CDR3 region, genomic DNA was extracted from the sorted cells. The immunoSEQ Assay was used to sequence the TCRbeta CDR3 regions. Held by TCRdb, this immuneACCESS table contains in-frame sequences only and omits some clones. Under half of the omission traces to an unresolved V gene where checked; the cause of the rest is unknown. The sample records around 94,000 clones, more than 90% of which are singletons. The leading ten clones occupy roughly 3.5% of the sample. Patients with autoimmune disease history or receiving systemic immunosuppression were excluded from the trial. Peripheral blood for TCR sequencing was collected from all dose cohorts at baseline, on cycle 4 day 1, and on cycle 7 day 1. The samples were taken from a phase I, first-in-human, multicenter, open-label dose-escalation trial of ivuxolimab. Adults with locally advanced or metastatic melanoma, renal cell, hepatocellular, or head and neck squamous cell carcinoma were enrolled in the trial. Before TCR sequencing, CD4+ and CD8+ T cells were separately sorted from peripheral blood.

The chain is encoded by TRBV18 joined to TRBJ2-3; 7 nucleotides in the junction match TRBD1. The source was CD4+ or CD8+ T cells sorted from blood, collected in a trial of the OX40 agonist ivuxolimab. The TCR sequence derives from an adult with an advanced solid tumor such as melanoma, head and neck, liver or kidney cancer. In nucleotides, the sequence is TGTGCCAGCTCACCGGTTCGGGACAGAATAGCAGATACGCAGTATTTT. This codes for CASSPVRDRIADTQYF.